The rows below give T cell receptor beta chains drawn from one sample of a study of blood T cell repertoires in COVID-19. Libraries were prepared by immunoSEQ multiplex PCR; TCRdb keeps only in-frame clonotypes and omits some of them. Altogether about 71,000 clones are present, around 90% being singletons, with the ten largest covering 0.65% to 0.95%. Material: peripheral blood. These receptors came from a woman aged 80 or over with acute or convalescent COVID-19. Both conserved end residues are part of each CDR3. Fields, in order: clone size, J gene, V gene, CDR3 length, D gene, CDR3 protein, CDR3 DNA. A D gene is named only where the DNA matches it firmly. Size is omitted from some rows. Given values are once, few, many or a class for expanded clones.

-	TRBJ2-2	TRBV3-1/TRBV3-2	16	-	CASSQVRGRDTGELFF	TGTGCCAGCAGCCAAGTTAGGGGCCGTGACACCGGGGAGCTGTTTTTT
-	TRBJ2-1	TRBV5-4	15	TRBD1	CASSSPGTGHNEQFF	TGTGCCAGCAGCTCCCCCGGGACAGGACACAATGAGCAGTTCTTC
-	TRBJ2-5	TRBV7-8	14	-	CASSLGEYQETQYF	TGTGCCAGCAGCTTAGGGGAGTACCAAGAGACCCAGTACTTC
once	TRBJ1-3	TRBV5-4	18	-	CASSLAGTRTLSGNTIYF	TGTGCCAGCAGCTTGGCGGGTACCCGGACACTCTCTGGAAACACCATATATTTT
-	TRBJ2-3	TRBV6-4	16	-	CASSDSIGGSSDTQYF	TGTGCCAGCAGTGACTCGATCGGCGGAAGCTCAGATACGCAGTATTTT
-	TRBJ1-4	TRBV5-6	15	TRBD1	CASSLGTGRQKKLFF	TGTGCCAGCAGCTTGGGGACAGGTCGACAGAAAAAACTGTTTTTT
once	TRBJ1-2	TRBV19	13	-	CASSWGQLYGYTF	TGTGCCAGTAGCTGGGGGCAGCTCTATGGCTACACCTTC
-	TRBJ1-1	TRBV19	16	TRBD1	CASQEWTGGVGTEAFF	TGTGCCAGCCAAGAATGGACAGGGGGCGTCGGCACTGAAGCTTTCTTT
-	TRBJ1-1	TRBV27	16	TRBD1	CASSRRTGGAGTEAFF	TGTGCCAGCAGTCGCCGGACAGGGGGCGCGGGAACTGAAGCTTTCTTT
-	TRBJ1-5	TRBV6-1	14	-	CASSEWGFNQPQHF	TGTGCCAGCAGTGAATGGGGCTTCAATCAGCCCCAGCATTTT
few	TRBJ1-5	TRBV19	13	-	CASSIVFNQPQHF	TGTGCCAGTAGTATAGTATTCAATCAGCCCCAGCATTTT
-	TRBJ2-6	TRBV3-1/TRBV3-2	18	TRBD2	CASSQSSSGISGANVLTF	TGTGCCAGCAGCCAATCTTCTAGCGGGATCTCTGGGGCCAACGTCCTGACTTTC
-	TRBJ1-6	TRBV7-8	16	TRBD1	CASSLRQGRSNSPLHF	TGTGCCAGCAGCTTAAGACAGGGGAGGAGTAATTCACCCCTCCACTTT
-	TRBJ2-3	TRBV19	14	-	CASSERFNTDTQYF	TGTGCCAGTAGCGAGCGGTTTAACACAGATACGCAGTATTTT
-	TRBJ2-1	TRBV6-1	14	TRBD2	CASRLAGGGNEQFF	TGTGCCAGCAGACTAGCGGGAGGGGGTAATGAGCAGTTCTTC
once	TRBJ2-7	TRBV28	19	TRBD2	CASSLGLAGDHVSSYEQYF	TGTGCCAGCAGTTTGGGACTAGCGGGGGACCACGTGAGCTCCTACGAGCAGTACTTC
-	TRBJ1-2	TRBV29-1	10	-	CSVAEEGYTF	TGCAGCGTGGCAGAGGAGGGCTACACCTTC
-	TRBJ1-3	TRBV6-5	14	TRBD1	CASSTTGAGNTIYF	TGTGCCAGCAGCACGACAGGGGCAGGAAACACCATATATTTT
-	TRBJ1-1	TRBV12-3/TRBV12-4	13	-	CASSLGGAGEAFF	TGTGCCAGCAGTTTAGGCGGGGCGGGAGAAGCTTTCTTT
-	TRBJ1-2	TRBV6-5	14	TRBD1	CASSYLQGARGYTF	TGTGCCAGCAGTTACTTACAGGGGGCGAGGGGCTACACCTTC
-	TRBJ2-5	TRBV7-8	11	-	CASSPSQTQYF	TGTGCCAGCAGCCCATCCCAGACCCAGTACTTC
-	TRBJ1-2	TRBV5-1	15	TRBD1	CASSPLGQSNYGYTF	TGCGCCAGCAGCCCCTTGGGACAGTCTAACTATGGCTACACCTTC
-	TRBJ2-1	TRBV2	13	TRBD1	CASSLQGGNEQFF	TGTGCCAGCAGTTTACAGGGGGGCAATGAGCAGTTCTTC
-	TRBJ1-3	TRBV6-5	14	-	CASSYGTPGNTIYF	TGTGCCAGCAGTTACGGGACACCTGGAAACACCATATATTTT
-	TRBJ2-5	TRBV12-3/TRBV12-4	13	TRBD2	CASSLAGGETQYF	TGTGCCAGCAGTTTAGCCGGGGGGGAGACCCAGTACTTC
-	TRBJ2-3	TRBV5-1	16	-	CASGKIAELSVDTQYF	TGCGCCAGCGGAAAAATAGCGGAGTTAAGCGTAGATACGCAGTATTTT
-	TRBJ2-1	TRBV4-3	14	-	CASSRTGDYNEQFF	TGCGCCAGCAGCCGCACAGGAGATTACAATGAGCAGTTCTTC
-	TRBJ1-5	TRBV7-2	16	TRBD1	CASSLTGTGKNQPQHF	TGTGCCAGCAGCCTAACCGGGACAGGGAAGAATCAGCCCCAGCATTTT
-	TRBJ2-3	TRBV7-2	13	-	CASSPPGPRGPYF	TGTGCCAGCAGCCCTCCAGGACCAAGGGGTCCGTATTTT
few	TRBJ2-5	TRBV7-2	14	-	CASSLGMGGETQYF	TGTGCCAGCAGCTTAGGAATGGGCGGGGAGACCCAGTACTTC
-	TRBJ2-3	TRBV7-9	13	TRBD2	CASSFSGKDTQYF	TGTGCCAGCAGCTTTAGCGGGAAGGATACGCAGTATTTT
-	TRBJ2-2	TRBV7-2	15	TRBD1	CASSPRGLVSGELFF	TGTGCCAGCAGCCCCAGGGGGTTAGTGTCCGGGGAGCTGTTTTTT
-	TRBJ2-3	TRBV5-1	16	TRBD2	CASSGTSGGARDTQYF	TGCGCCAGCAGCGGTACTAGCGGGGGGGCCCGAGATACGCAGTATTTT